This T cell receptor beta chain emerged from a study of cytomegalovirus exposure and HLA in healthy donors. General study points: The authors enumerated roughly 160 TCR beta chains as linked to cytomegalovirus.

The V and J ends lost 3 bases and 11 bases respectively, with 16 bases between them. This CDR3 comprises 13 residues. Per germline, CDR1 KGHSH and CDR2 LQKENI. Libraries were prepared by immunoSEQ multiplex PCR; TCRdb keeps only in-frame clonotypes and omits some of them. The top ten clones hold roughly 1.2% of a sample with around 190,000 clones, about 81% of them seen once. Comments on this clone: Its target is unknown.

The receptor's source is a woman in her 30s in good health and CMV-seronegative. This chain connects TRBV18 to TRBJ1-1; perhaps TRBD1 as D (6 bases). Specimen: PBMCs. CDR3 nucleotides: TGTGCCAGCTCACCCCGGGACATAGAAATGGCTTTCTTT. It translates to CASSPRDIEMAFF.